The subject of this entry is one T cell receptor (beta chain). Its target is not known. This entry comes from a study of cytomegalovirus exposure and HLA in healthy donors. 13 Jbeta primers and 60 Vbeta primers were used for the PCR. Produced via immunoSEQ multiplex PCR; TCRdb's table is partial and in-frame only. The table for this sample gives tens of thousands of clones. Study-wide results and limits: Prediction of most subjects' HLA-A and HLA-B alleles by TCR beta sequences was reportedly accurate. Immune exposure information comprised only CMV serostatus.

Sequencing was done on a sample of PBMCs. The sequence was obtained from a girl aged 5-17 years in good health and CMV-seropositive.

CDR3: CASSLDSSNQPQHF. The CDR3 DNA sequence: TGTGCCAGCAGCTTAGATAGTAGCAATCAGCCCCAGCATTTT. The chain is built from TRBV7-9 and TRBJ1-5, with D unresolved. This CDR3 contains 14 residues. Germline V gene lookup returns CDR1 SEHNR and CDR2 FQNEAQ (reference sequence). Trimming removed 1 base at V and 0 bases at J, with 4 bases between.